A selection of T cell receptor beta chains follows, all from one sample in a study of siplizumab effects on memory and regulatory T cells. Libraries were prepared by immunoSEQ multiplex PCR; TCRdb keeps only in-frame clonotypes and omits some of them. The data contain about 62,000 clones, roughly 85% of them seen just once; the ten biggest clones take up roughly 0.4%. The sequenced sample was memory CD4+ T cells sorted from blood. The receptors shown here come from a human donor in good health. The CDR3 runs from the conserved cysteine through the conserved F or W. The D gene is left open where the match is weak. Not every row has a clone size; where given, it reads once, few, many or a size class.

j_gene | v_gene | abundance | d_gene | CDR3nt | CDR3aa
TRBJ1-1 | TRBV7-3 | - | - | TGTGCCAGCAGCTTAGAAGGGATCGCTGAAGCTTTCTTT | CASSLEGIAEAFF
TRBJ1-1 | TRBV20-1 | few | - | TGCAGCCGGCAGGGAAACACTGAAGCTTTCTTT | CSRQGNTEAFF
TRBJ1-1 | TRBV6-1 | - | - | TGTGCCAGCAGTGAAAGAGGCCTTTTGTGGGCTTTCTTT | CASSERGLLWAFF
TRBJ2-5 | TRBV5-6 | once | - | TGTGCCAGCAGCAGACCGGGGATGGGGCAAGAGACCCAGTACTTC | CASSRPGMGQETQYF
TRBJ2-5 | TRBV10-3 | - | - | TGTGCCATCAGTGAGGGTAGTGGCACGACCCAGTACTTC | CAISEGSGTTQYF
TRBJ2-7 | TRBV4-2 | - | - | TGTGCCAGCAGCCAAGACAATAGGAGCGAGCAGTACTTC | CASSQDNRSEQYF
TRBJ1-6 | TRBV27 | many | TRBD1 | TGTGCCAGCAGTCTCCCCGGGACAGGGTTTAATTCACCCCTCCACTTT | CASSLPGTGFNSPLHF
TRBJ2-1 | TRBV9 | - | TRBD1 | TGTGCCAGCAGCGTTGGTGTCACAGGGGAATCCGGGTTCTTC | CASSVGVTGESGFF
TRBJ1-2 | TRBV30 | - | - | TGTGCCTGGAGTGTACGCGGTGGCTACACCTTC | CAWSVRGGYTF
TRBJ2-2 | TRBV7-9 | - | TRBD1 | TGTGCCAGCAGCCCGGACAGGGCGCACACCGGGGAGCTGTTTTTT | CASSPDRAHTGELFF
TRBJ2-3 | TRBV19 | - | TRBD2 | TGTGCCAGTAGCGAGCGGGGGCGCACAGATACGCAGTATTTT | CASSERGRTDTQYF
TRBJ2-7 | TRBV6-6 | - | TRBD2 | TGTGCCAGCACCGACTTAGCGGGGGTTACTTACGAGCAGTACTTC | CASTDLAGVTYEQYF
TRBJ2-7 | TRBV5-3 | few | - | TGTGCCAGAAGCTTGACAGCTTTCTTGTCCTACGAGCAGTACTTC | CARSLTAFLSYEQYF
TRBJ1-5 | TRBV28 | - | TRBD1 | TGTGCCAGCAGTTTCCGACAGGGTATGAGCAATCAGCCCCAGCATTTT | CASSFRQGMSNQPQHF
TRBJ1-1 | TRBV5-6 | - | - | TGTGCCAGCAGCTTGGAGGGAAGTGGTGAAGCTTTCTTT | CASSLEGSGEAFF
TRBJ1-1 | TRBV6-1 | - | - | TGTGCCAGCAGCCGGGACTTCGGGTGGACTGAAGCTTTCTTT | CASSRDFGWTEAFF
TRBJ2-3 | TRBV9 | - | TRBD2 | TGTGCCAGCAGCCCGATTAGCGGGTTTAGCACAGATACGCAGTATTTT | CASSPISGFSTDTQYF
TRBJ1-1 | TRBV14 | few | - | TGTGCCAGCAGCCAACAACTGGGCACTGAAGCTTTCTTT | CASSQQLGTEAFF
TRBJ1-2 | TRBV6-6 | once | TRBD1 | TGTGCCAGCAGTAACGGACAGGGGGACGGCTACACCTTC | CASSNGQGDGYTF
TRBJ2-3 | TRBV5-1 | - | - | TGCGCCAGCAGCTTGAGGCACGATCGCGACACAGATACGCAGTATTTT | CASSLRHDRDTDTQYF
TRBJ1-2 | TRBV5-1 | - | TRBD1 | TGCGCCAGCAGCCCGGACAGGGATCGTCACTATGGCTACACCTTC | CASSPDRDRHYGYTF
TRBJ1-1 | TRBV7-2 | few | - | TGTGCCAGCAGCTTGTGGGGACGGACTGAAGCTTTCTTT | CASSLWGRTEAFF
TRBJ2-2 | TRBV5-4 | - | - | TGTGCCAGCAGCTTAGGATTCTCCGGTGGAGGCGGGGAGCTGTTTTTT | CASSLGFSGGGGELFF
TRBJ1-5 | TRBV10-3 | - | - | TGTGCCATCAGTGAGTCGGGAGGGAACAATCAGCCCCAGCATTTT | CAISESGGNNQPQHF
TRBJ2-1 | TRBV4-1 | - | TRBD1 | TGCGCCAGCAGCCATCCAGGGGGCTCCTACAATGAGCAGTTCTTC | CASSHPGGSYNEQFF
TRBJ1-2 | TRBV7-3 | few | - | TGTGCCAGCAGCTTAAATCCCCCCCGCGGGTTGGGGATGGATGGCTACACCTTC | CASSLNPPRGLGMDGYTF
TRBJ2-5 | TRBV28 | - | - | TGTGCCAGCAGTTCAAGTGCAAAAGAGACCCAGTACTTC | CASSSSAKETQYF
TRBJ2-5 | TRBV6-5 | - | TRBD1 | TGTGCCAGCACCGGACAGGGGGTGGAGACCCAGTACTTC | CASTGQGVETQYF
TRBJ2-1 | TRBV5-1 | - | - | TGCGCCAGCAGCGGGGGTGAATACAATGAGCAGTTCTTC | CASSGGEYNEQFF
TRBJ1-2 | TRBV7-9 | few | - | TGTGCCAGCAGCTTGGGGCAGTCCCCAAACTATGGCTACACCTTC | CASSLGQSPNYGYTF
TRBJ2-7 | TRBV2 | - | - | TGTGCCAGCGTACCCCGGGTCCGAACTTACGAGCAGTACTTC | CASVPRVRTYEQYF
TRBJ2-1 | TRBV7-6 | - | - | TGTGCCAGCAGCTTTTTATCAGGATCACCAAATGAGCAGTTCTTC | CASSFLSGSPNEQFF
TRBJ2-2 | TRBV5-1 | - | - | TGCGCCAGCAGCTTCTCATTCTTTAAGAACACCGGGGAGCTGTTTTTT | CASSFSFFKNTGELFF
TRBJ1-6 | TRBV5-6 | - | - | TGTGCCAGCAGCTTGGTGGCCGGGGGCTTGAGTAATTCACCCCTCCACTTT | CASSLVAGGLSNSPLHF
TRBJ2-5 | TRBV7-8 | once | - | TGTGCCAGCAGCTCCCCTCGGGCCCACCTGACGCAAGAGACCCAGTACTTC | CASSSPRAHLTQETQYF
TRBJ1-2 | TRBV7-2 | - | - | TGTGCCAGCAACTTAGCGGACGGGGACTATGGCTACACCTTC | CASNLADGDYGYTF
TRBJ2-3 | TRBV1 | - | - | TGCACCAGCAGCCAAGATTCGGCTAGCGGGGGGGCCACAGATACGCAGTATTTT | CTSSQDSASGGATDTQYF
TRBJ1-1 | TRBV5-1 | - | - | TGCGCCAGCAGGGCTGTCGGGGGGCGGGTTGAAGCTTTCTTT | CASRAVGGRVEAFF
TRBJ1-5 | TRBV19 | - | TRBD1 | TGTGCCAGTAGTATAGGCACCGGGACAGGGTTCAGTCAGCCCCAGCATTTT | CASSIGTGTGFSQPQHF
TRBJ1-2 | TRBV27 | medium-sized | - | TGTGCCAGCCGATCCCAACCGACTTTGATTCTCTATGGCTACACCTTC | CASRSQPTLILYGYTF
TRBJ1-1 | TRBV9 | - | - | TGTGCCAGCAGCCCGTCGCAGGGGAACACTGAAGCTTTCTTT | CASSPSQGNTEAFF
TRBJ1-1 | TRBV4-3 | once | - | TGCGCCAGCAGCCAAGATATCATCGGGGCGAAAGCTTTCTTT | CASSQDIIGAKAFF
TRBJ1-3 | TRBV27 | - | TRBD1 | TGTGCCAGCAGTTCGCGACAGGGTCAGGGAAACACCATATATTTT | CASSSRQGQGNTIYF
TRBJ1-5 | TRBV27 | - | - | TGTGCCAGCAGTTCAGCAGGACTCGCGGGGCAGCCCCAGCATTTT | CASSSAGLAGQPQHF
TRBJ2-3 | TRBV7-6 | few | - | TGTGCCAGCAGCTCCGGGACTGCAGATACGCAGTATTTT | CASSSGTADTQYF
TRBJ1-3 | TRBV4-3 | - | - | TGCGCCAGCAGCCAGTCCCGTGACTCTGGAAACACCATATATTTT | CASSQSRDSGNTIYF
TRBJ1-5 | TRBV28 | few | - | TGTGCCAGCAGTTTACCAGGGCCCACAAATCAGCCCCAGCATTTT | CASSLPGPTNQPQHF
TRBJ2-1 | TRBV6-5 | - | - | TGTGCCAGCAGGAAGACGGAATTCGACTACAATGAGCAGTTCTTC | CASRKTEFDYNEQFF
TRBJ2-7 | TRBV5-5 | - | TRBD2 | TGTGCCAGCAGCCCGGGAGGGGTTGAGCAGTACTTC | CASSPGGVEQYF